What follows is one TCR beta chain and its context. These data originate in a study of T cells in Graves' hyperthyroidism and ophthalmopathy. Amplified TCR beta CDR3 regions derived from RNA transcripts. First-round RT-PCR of the TCR CDR3 relied on the HTBI primer set. TCRdb reprocessed the multiplex PCR reads with MiXCR, giving one entry per CDR3 protein. Of hundreds of thousands of distinct CDR3 sequences listed, about 14% are singletons. The TCR sequence derives from a young woman with Graves' hyperthyroidism. The sequenced material came from blood.

As DNA, the CDR3 is TGTGCCAGCAGCATCGCCGGGACTTTCAAACAAGAGACCCAGTACTTC. It translates to CASSIAGTFKQETQYF. This chain links TRBV7-8 with TRBJ2-5; possibly TRBD2 for D (6 bases). CDR1 is SGHVS and CDR2 is FQNEAQ in the germline V gene. V was clipped by 5 bases and J by 2 bases, with 18 bases between them. There are 16 residues in the CDR3.